This T cell receptor (beta chain) appears in the sequencing data of a study of T cell responses to AZD1222 COVID-19 vaccine. Study-wide results and limits: White British people made up most donors, females outnumbered males, and clonal diversity was possibly underestimated. Repertoire collection took place solely once the T cell response had peaked. Seropositive AZD1222 recipients at baseline numbered only 5 or 6. Unmutated variant regions reportedly attract nearly half of all spike-specific TCRs.

Data came from immunoSEQ multiplex PCR; TCRdb stores just in-frame clones and leaves some out. The sample contains 60,000 to 80,000 clones, roughly 90% of which appear only once. This CDR3 contains 14 residues. Per germline, CDR1 DFQATT and CDR2 SNEGSKA (reference sequence). Deletions cut 3 bases from V and 0 bases from J, with 10 bases between. This clone was picked up one time. Antigen unknown. The TCR comes from an adult in good health. Material: peripheral blood, obtained on day 0 of AZD1222 vaccination. The V and J genes are TRBV20-1 and TRBJ2-3; D gene ambiguous. The CDR3 spells CSASATTSTDTQYF. The CDR3 DNA reads as TGCAGTGCTAGTGCCACGACTAGCACAGATACGCAGTATTTT.